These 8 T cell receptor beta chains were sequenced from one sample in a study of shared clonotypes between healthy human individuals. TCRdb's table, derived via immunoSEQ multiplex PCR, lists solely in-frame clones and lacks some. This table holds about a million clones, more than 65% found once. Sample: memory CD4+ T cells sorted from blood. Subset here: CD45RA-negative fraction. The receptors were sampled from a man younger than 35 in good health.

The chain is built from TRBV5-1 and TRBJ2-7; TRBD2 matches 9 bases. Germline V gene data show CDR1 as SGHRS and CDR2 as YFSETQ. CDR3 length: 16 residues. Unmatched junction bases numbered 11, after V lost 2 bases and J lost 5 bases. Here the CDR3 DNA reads TGCGCCAGCAGCTTTGCTGGAGCGGGGGGCGTCCACGAGCAGTACTTC. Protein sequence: CASSFAGAGGVHEQYF.

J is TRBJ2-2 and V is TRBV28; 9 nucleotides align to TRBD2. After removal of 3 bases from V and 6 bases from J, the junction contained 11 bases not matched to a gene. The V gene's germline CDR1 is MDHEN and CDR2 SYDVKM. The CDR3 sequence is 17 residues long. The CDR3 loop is CASSFLRGGLGPGELFF. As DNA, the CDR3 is TGTGCCAGCAGTTTTTTGCGGGGGGGCCTCGGTCCCGGGGAGCTGTTTTTT.

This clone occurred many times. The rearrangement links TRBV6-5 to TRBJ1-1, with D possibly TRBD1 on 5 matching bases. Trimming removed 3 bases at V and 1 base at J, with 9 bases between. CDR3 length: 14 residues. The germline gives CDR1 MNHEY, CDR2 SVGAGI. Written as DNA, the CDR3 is TGTGCCAGCAGTTATCAGGGTAAGAACACTGAAGCTTTCTTT. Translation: CASSYQGKNTEAFF.

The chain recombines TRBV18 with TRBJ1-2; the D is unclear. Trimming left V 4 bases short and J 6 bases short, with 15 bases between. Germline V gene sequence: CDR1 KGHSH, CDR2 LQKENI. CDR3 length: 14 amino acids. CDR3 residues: CASSLSPGVDGYTF. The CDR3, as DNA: TGTGCCAGCTCACTATCCCCGGGAGTGGATGGCTACACCTTC. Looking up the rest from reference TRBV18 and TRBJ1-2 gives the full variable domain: NAGVMQNPRHLVRRRGQEARLRCSPMKGHSHVYWYRQLPEEGLKFMVYLQKENIIDESGMPKERFSAEFPKEGPSILRIQQVVRGDSAAYFCASSLSPGVDGYTFGSGTRLTVV.

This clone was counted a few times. CDR3 nucleotide sequence: TGTGCCAGTGAAGGGCAGCGGGGTAGCTCCTACAATGAGCAGTTCTTC. This sequence encodes CASEGQRGSSYNEQFF. V gene TRBV19 combines with J gene TRBJ2-1, with TRBD2 identical over 7 bases. This CDR3 comprises 16 residues. Germline V gene lookup returns CDR1 LNHDA and CDR2 SQIVND (reference sequence). V lost 8 bases and J lost 0; bases outside the gene matches: 10.

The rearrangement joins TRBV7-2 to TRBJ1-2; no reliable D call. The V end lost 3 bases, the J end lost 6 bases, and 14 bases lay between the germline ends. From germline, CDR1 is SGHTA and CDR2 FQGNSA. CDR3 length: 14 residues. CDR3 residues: CASSFNGETDGYTF. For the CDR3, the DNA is TGTGCCAGCAGCTTTAATGGGGAGACGGATGGCTACACCTTC.

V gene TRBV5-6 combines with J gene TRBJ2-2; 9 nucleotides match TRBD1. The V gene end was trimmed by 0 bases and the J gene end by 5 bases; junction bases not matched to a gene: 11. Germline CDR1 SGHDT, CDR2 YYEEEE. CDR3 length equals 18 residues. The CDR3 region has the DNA TGTGCCAGCAGCTTGGTCCCTTCCGGGACAGGGTGGACCGGGGAGCTGTTTTTT. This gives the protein CASSLVPSGTGWTGELFF.

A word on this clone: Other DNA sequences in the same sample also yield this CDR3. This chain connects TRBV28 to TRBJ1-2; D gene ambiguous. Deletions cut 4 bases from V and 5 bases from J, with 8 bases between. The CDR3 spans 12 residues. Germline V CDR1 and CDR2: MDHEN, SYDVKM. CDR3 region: CASSSTGYGYTF. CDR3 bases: TGTGCCAGCAGTTCGACGGGGTATGGCTACACCTTC.